This T cell receptor beta chain was observed in a study of CD8+CD57+ T cells in acquired aplastic anemia. Study information: Sorted CD4+ plus CD8+ cells gave DNA averaging approximately 3.2 ug. Study-level findings and limits: Patients and controls shared twenty-nine CD8+ CDR3 sequences.

Germline lookup yields CDR1 SGHRS and CDR2 YFSETQ. The CDR3 extends over 15 amino acids. Deletions cut 3 bases from V and 5 bases from J, with 17 bases between. The TCR beta profiling, which covered VDJ combination and CDR3 sequence, was carried out using genomic DNA as the template. One entry per CDR3 protein results from TCRdb running MiXCR on the reads. The repertoire holds hundreds of thousands of distinct CDR3 sequences, with roughly 68% as singletons. This clonotype was observed once. Antigen: not known. Sequencing used sorted CD4+, CD8+, or CD8+CD57+ T cells (not recorded which) from PBMCs. The clonotype originates from a human donor in good health, serving as a control. The chain is built from TRBV5-1 and TRBJ2-5; D gene ambiguous. This chain's CDR3 is CASSYSSSGNETQYF. The CDR3, as DNA: TGCGCCAGCAGCTATTCCAGCTCTGGAAATGAGACCCAGTACTTC.